These 18 T cell receptor beta chains were all obtained from the same sample, sequenced in a study of shared clonotypes between healthy human individuals. Method: immunoSEQ multiplex PCR; TCRdb's copy keeps in-frame clones and lacks some. There are around 2.5 million clones in the sample; over 85% occur only once, and approximately 0.36% lies in the top ten. Sequencing used naive CD4+ T cells from PBMCs. Subset defined: CD45RA+ positively selected. All receptors come from a man between 18 and 35 years old in good health. Some clones in this sample may be carry-over from other donors' samples.

The chain is built from TRBV5-1 and TRBJ2-1, with TRBD2 as a possible D gene (5 bases). The length of the CDR3 is 13 residues. Per germline, CDR1 SGHRS and CDR2 YFSETQ. V lost 4 bases and J 3 bases, leaving 8 bases between the germline ends. As DNA, the CDR3 is TGCGCCAGCAGCACGGGGAACTACAATGAGCAGTTCTTC. This gives the protein CASSTGNYNEQFF.

V and J are TRBV6-6 and TRBJ2-5; 7 bases map to TRBD2. CDR3 length: 16 amino acids. V was pared by 6 bases and J by 5 bases, with 15 bases of the junction left unmatched. Germline CDR1 MNHNY, CDR2 SVGAGI (reference sequence). CDR3 region: CASRSLRGEKTETQYF. In DNA, the CDR3 is TGTGCCAGCAGAAGCCTCCGGGGGGAGAAGACGGAGACCCAGTACTTC.

In its sample, this clone was seen once. The chain is built from TRBV5-1 and TRBJ2-5; TRBD2 aligns across 11 bases. Trimming at V came to 4 bases and at J to 0 bases, leaving 11 bases not matched to a gene. CDR1 and CDR2 (germline): SGHRS, YFSETQ. The length of the CDR3 is 18 residues. CDR3 in amino acids: CASSNPGLAEMYQETQYF. CDR3 in DNA: TGCGCCAGCAGCAACCCGGGACTAGCGGAAATGTACCAAGAGACCCAGTACTTC.

This chain uses TRBV6-6 with TRBJ2-2, with 7 bases fitting TRBD1. The CDR3 totals 13 residues. Germline-derived CDR1 and CDR2 are MNHNY and SVGAGI (reference sequence). The trim removed 6 bases at V and 6 bases at J, leaving 4 bases unmatched. The CDR3 here is CASSRGQAGELFF. In DNA form, the CDR3 reads TGTGCCAGCAGCCGAGGACAGGCCGGGGAGCTGTTTTTT.

About this clone itself: Other nucleotide sequences from this sample produce the same CDR3. The rearrangement links TRBV18 to TRBJ1-1; 7 nucleotides match TRBD1. The CDR3 is made up of 16 amino acids. V dropped 3 bases and J dropped 0; count of bases not matched to a gene: 7. CDR1 and CDR2 (germline): KGHSH, LQKENI. This chain's CDR3 is CASSPRQGGMNTEAFF. CDR3 in DNA: TGTGCCAGCTCACCCCGACAGGGCGGGATGAACACTGAAGCTTTCTTT.

The chain has TRBV14 and TRBJ2-1, with D unresolved. The CDR3 has 21 amino acids. Germline CDR1 reads SGHDN; CDR2 reads FVKESK. Trimming cost V 2 bases and J 0 bases, with 26 bases left between them. CDR3 nucleotide sequence: TGTGCCAGCAGCCAACATCTGTTCCGGTGGCTGTCTGGCTCCTCCTACAATGAGCAGTTCTTC. It is translated as CASSQHLFRWLSGSSYNEQFF. The whole variable domain, remainder taken from reference TRBV14 and TRBJ2-1, is EAGVTQFPSHSVIEKGQTVTLRCDPISGHDNLYWYRRVMGKEIKFLLHFVKESKQDESGMPNNRFLAERTGGTYSTLKVQPAELEDSGVYFCASSQHLFRWLSGSSYNEQFFGPGTRLTVL.

The chain is built from TRBV5-1 and TRBJ1-1; D unclear. V was shortened by 4 bases and J by 4 bases, with 17 bases between the two germline ends. The CDR3 extends over 15 amino acids. In germline, CDR1 is SGHRS, CDR2 YFSETQ. The CDR3 loop reads CASSASRLGGTEAFF. The CDR3 DNA reads TGCGCCAGCAGCGCAAGTCGTTTAGGAGGCACTGAAGCTTTCTTT.

The rearrangement joins TRBV5-1 to TRBJ2-1; tentatively, D is TRBD2 (5 bases). The CDR3 sequence is 15 residues long. Trimming removed 4 bases from V and 1 base from J, with 12 bases in between. From germline, CDR1 is SGHRS and CDR2 YFSETQ. DNA of the CDR3: TGCGCCAGCAGCGCCGGGATTGGGTCCTACAATGAGCAGTTCTTC. Its translation: CASSAGIGSYNEQFF.

In DNA form, the CDR3 reads TGCACCAGCAGCCAAGTCCCGACTAGCGGGAGCGAAGAGACCCAGTACTTC. Its translation is CTSSQVPTSGSEETQYF. This sequence joins TRBV1 and TRBJ2-5; the listed D gene, TRBD2, was not tested against the DNA. TRBV1 is recorded as a pseudogene. The CDR3 totals 17 residues.

J is TRBJ2-5 and V is TRBV7-2; 11 bases line up with TRBD2. Germline V gene sequence: CDR1 SGHTA, CDR2 FQGNSA. The V and J ends lost 5 bases and 4 bases, in that order; junction bases with no gene match: 3. This CDR3 is built from 14 residues. CDR3 in DNA: TGTGCCAGCAGCAACCTAGCGGGAGGAGAGACCCAGTACTTC. Its translation is CASSNLAGGETQYF.

Notes on this clone: Within the sample, other DNA sequences also encode this same CDR3. The chain combines TRBV11-2 with TRBJ2-3, with unresolved D. This CDR3 has 12 amino acids. The V end lost 1 base, the J end lost 6 bases, and 5 bases lay between the germline ends. Germline loops: CDR1 SGHAT, CDR2 FQNNGV. The CDR3 bases are TGTGCCAGCAGCTTAGCGCGCGATACGCAGTATTTT. Protein: CASSLARDTQYF.

The chain uses TRBV30 and TRBJ1-1; 8 nucleotides match TRBD1. From germline, CDR1 is GTSNPN and CDR2 SVGIG (reference sequence). V lost 2 bases and J lost 5; bases outside the gene matches: 7. The CDR3 is 14 residues long. The CDR3 loop reads CAWSRTGWKTEAFF. The CDR3 DNA is TGTGCCTGGAGTCGGACAGGGTGGAAAACTGAAGCTTTCTTT.

The chain recombines TRBV5-4 with TRBJ2-3, with D hard to call. This CDR3 is built from 14 residues. The germline V gene has CDR1 SGHNT and CDR2 YYREEE (reference sequence). Trimming removed 0 bases from V and 2 bases from J, with 7 bases in between. The CDR3 reads CASSLDGFTDTQYF. The CDR3, as DNA: TGTGCCAGCAGCTTGGACGGGTTCACAGATACGCAGTATTTT.

This clone was seen once. The chain combines TRBV2 with TRBJ2-2; a possible D gene is TRBD1 (6 bases). Deletions cut 6 bases from V and 1 base from J, with 9 bases between. Germline V CDR1 and CDR2: SNHLY, FYNNEI. This CDR3 is 14 amino acids long. CDR3 coding DNA: TGTGCCAGCAGCAAGACAGGGAACACCGGGGAGCTGTTTTTT. Amino acid sequence: CASSKTGNTGELFF.

V is TRBV10-3 and J is TRBJ1-1; D is possibly TRBD1 (5 bases). In germline, CDR1 is ENHRY, CDR2 SYGVKD. The V and J ends lost 5 bases and 4 bases respectively, with 11 bases between them. The CDR3 is 13 residues long. CDR3 loop: CAISRQIPTEAFF. The DNA for the CDR3 is TGTGCCATCAGTCGACAGATCCCCACTGAAGCTTTCTTT.

The chain uses TRBV15 and TRBJ1-4; D is ambiguous. Germline V CDR1 and CDR2: LNHNV, YYDKDF (reference sequence). This CDR3 spans 12 amino acids. Trimming shortened V by 2 bases and J by 8 bases, and 6 bases separated the two germline ends. CDR3 loop: CATSRQTEKLFF. The CDR3 DNA sequence: TGTGCCACCAGCAGACAGACCGAAAAACTGTTTTTT.

The chain is built from TRBV2 and TRBJ1-4, with D unclear. Germline V lookup: CDR1 SNHLY, CDR2 FYNNEI. The V and J ends lost 1 base and 2 bases respectively, with 5 bases between them. The CDR3 is made up of 14 amino acids. CDR3: CASSEVYTNEKLFF. In DNA form, the CDR3 reads TGTGCCAGCAGTGAAGTATACACTAATGAAAAACTGTTTTTT.

This chain uses TRBV9 with TRBJ2-1; 8 bases match TRBD2. This CDR3 is 13 amino acids long. The germline V gene encodes CDR1 SGDLS and CDR2 YYNGEE. The ends lost 4 bases at V and 7 bases at J; junction bases unmatched: 4. CDR3 amino acids: CASSSRGGNEQFF. CDR3 bases: TGTGCCAGCAGCTCTCGCGGGGGGAATGAGCAGTTCTTC.